What follows are 18 T cell receptor beta chains derived from one specimen sequenced in a study of T-cell reconstitution after alpha-beta-depleted transplantation in children. This sample's TCRbeta library carried unique molecular identifier barcodes. Each CDR3 protein is one row after TCRdb ran MiXCR on the PCR reads. The sample records about 210,000 distinct CDR3 sequences, around a sixth being singletons. The source was PBMCs, mostly from graft donor cells, collected 360 days after TCRalphabeta/CD19-depleted stem cell transplant. The receptors derive from a male patient aged 2-15 years who had a stem cell transplant for acute lymphoblastic leukemia, so the T cells may come from the graft donor.

The rearrangement links TRBV5-1 to TRBJ2-1; D not resolved. CDR1 SGHRS and CDR2 YFSETQ come from the germline V gene. The CDR3 spans 11 residues. With 0 bases removed from V and 10 bases from J, the gap between germline ends came to 5 bases. The CDR3 protein is CASSLDSEQFF. The DNA of the CDR3 is TGCGCCAGCAGCTTGGACTCCGAGCAGTTCTTC.

This clonotype has a handful of counts. The chain links TRBV11-2 to TRBJ2-7; the D call may be TRBD1 or TRBD2 (5 bases each). CDR3 length: 18 residues. With 7 bases removed from V and 1 base from J, the gap between germline ends came to 26 bases. Germline V gives CDR1 SGHAT, CDR2 FQNNGV. CDR3 region: CASTRGWTTRGSSYEQYF. The CDR3 DNA reads as TGTGCCAGCACTCGCGGGTGGACCACGAGGGGAAGTTCCTACGAGCAGTACTTC.

This clonotype was observed a few times. The CDR3 spells CASSYSHRGLAEQYF. The DNA for the CDR3 is TGTGCCAGCAGTTACTCCCACAGGGGGCTGGCCGAGCAGTACTTC. The chain combines TRBV6-5 with TRBJ2-7, with 9 nucleotides matching TRBD1. The V gene's germline CDR1 is MNHEY and CDR2 SVGAGI. The trim removed 0 bases at V and 6 bases at J, leaving 6 bases unmatched. CDR3 length: 15 amino acids.

This clonotype was found a few times. V and J are TRBV29-1 and TRBJ2-7, with 7 nucleotides matching TRBD1. V lost 6 bases to trimming and J lost 3 bases; unmatched junction nucleotides: 5. This CDR3 has 12 residues. Germline V CDR1 and CDR2: SQVTM, ANQGSEA. CDR3 coding DNA: TGCAGCGTCCGGGACAGCTACTACGAGCAGTACTTC. As protein: CSVRDSYYEQYF.

This clonotype was detected only a few times. The chain employs TRBV4-2 and TRBJ2-7, with D unresolved. CDR1 is LGHNA, CDR2 YNFKEQ, per germline. The CDR3 is 14 residues long. The ends were cut back, 4 bases at V and 4 bases at J, with 14 bases in the middle. CDR3 protein: CASSLRLGTYEQYF. The CDR3 bases are TGTGCCAGCAGCCTACGACTCGGAACGTACGAGCAGTACTTC.

This sequence joins TRBV4-1 and TRBJ2-3; 8 positions match TRBD2. The CDR3 sequence is 16 residues long. V dropped 0 bases and J dropped 1; count of bases not matched to a gene: 3. Germline assignment: CDR1 MGHRA and CDR2 YSYEKL. The CDR3 reads CASSQEGLVGTDTQYF. The CDR3 coding sequence is TGCGCCAGCAGCCAAGAGGGACTAGTGGGCACAGATACGCAGTATTTT.

The J gene is TRBJ2-3, the V gene TRBV5-1; TRBD2 aligns across 7 bases. This CDR3 is 16 amino acids long. Trimming removed 0 bases from V and 0 bases from J; junction bases left unmatched: 4. Germline CDR1 is SGHRS and CDR2 is YFSETQ. CDR3 in amino acids: CASSLVAGDSTDTQYF. In DNA form, the CDR3 reads TGCGCCAGCAGCTTGGTCGCGGGGGATAGCACAGATACGCAGTATTTT.

V and J are TRBV5-1 and TRBJ2-7; no definite D call. There are 16 residues in the CDR3. CDR1 and CDR2 (germline): SGHRS, YFSETQ. Trimming cost V 4 bases and J 0 bases, with 17 bases left between them. As DNA, the CDR3 is TGCGCCAGCAGCCAGAACAGTGAGGCCCCCTCCTACGAGCAGTACTTC. This gives the protein CASSQNSEAPSYEQYF.

The CDR3 sequence is CASSVDGGRQFF. In DNA, the CDR3 is TGTGCCAGCAGCGTAGACGGGGGCAGGCAGTTCTTC. The V call is TRBV9, the J call TRBJ2-1, with D perhaps being TRBD1 or TRBD2 (6 bases each). The CDR3 loop spans 12 amino acids. V lost 0 bases, J lost 12 bases, and 10 bases lay in between. The V gene's germline CDR1 is SGDLS and CDR2 YYNGEE. Full variable domain (remainder filled in from reference TRBV9 and TRBJ2-1): DSGVTQTPKHLITATGQRVTLRCSPRSGDLSVYWYQQSLDQGLQFLIQYYNGEERAKGNILERFSAQQFPDLHSELNLSSLELGDSALYFCASSVDGGRQFFGPGTRLTVL.

The V call is TRBV20-1, the J call TRBJ1-1, with D possibly being TRBD1 (5 bases). Between the trimmed V and J ends, which lost 1 base and 1 base, there was a span of 10 bases. Germline CDR1 DFQATT, CDR2 SNEGSKA (reference sequence). The CDR3 covers 14 residues. The CDR3 nucleotides read TGCAGTGCTAGAGCTGGGGGAGGGAACACTGAAGCTTTCTTT. Its translation is CSARAGGGNTEAFF.

This clonotype was seen a few times. The CDR3 loop is CSVASGTQETQYF. In DNA form, the CDR3 reads TGCAGCGTTGCATCCGGGACCCAAGAGACCCAGTACTTC. The chain joins TRBV29-1 to TRBJ2-5, with D perhaps being TRBD1 or TRBD2 (5 bases each). The ends were cut back, 4 bases at V and 1 base at J, with 10 bases in the middle. This CDR3 is built from 13 residues. Per germline, CDR1 SQVTM and CDR2 ANQGSEA.

The gene calls are TRBV11-1 and TRBJ1-2, with 9 bases that match TRBD1. The CDR3 has 19 residues. The germline gives CDR1 SGHAT, CDR2 FQDESV (reference sequence). Losses at the gene ends were 5 bases for V and 6 bases for J; bases not matched to a gene: 22. CDR3 protein: CASSPPYDRGKLDVDGYTF. DNA of the CDR3: TGTGCCAGCAGCCCCCCTTACGACAGGGGGAAATTGGATGTGGATGGCTACACCTTC.

This clonotype was counted only a few times. The gene calls are TRBV4-3 and TRBJ2-7; perhaps TRBD2 as D (5 bases). The CDR3 is 14 residues long. The germline gives CDR1 LGHNA, CDR2 YSLEER. Trimming pared 5 bases from V and 5 bases from J, leaving 16 bases between. The CDR3 reads CASSYLRGRDEQYF. In DNA form, the CDR3 reads TGCGCCAGCAGCTATTTACGGGGTAGAGACGAGCAGTACTTC.

The V gene is TRBV10-3, the J gene TRBJ2-2, with TRBD2 matching 9 bases. The CDR3 spans 20 residues. The germline gives CDR1 ENHRY, CDR2 SYGVKD. V lost 0 bases and J lost 1; bases outside the gene matches: 12. The chain's CDR3 is CAISESGGLAPRLNTGELFF. In DNA form, the CDR3 reads TGTGCCATCAGTGAGTCCGGGGGACTAGCCCCACGATTGAACACCGGGGAGCTGTTTTTT.

The rearrangement links TRBV5-6 to TRBJ2-5; a possible D gene is TRBD2 (5 bases). Trimming pared 2 bases from V and 4 bases from J, leaving 15 bases between. Germline-derived CDR1 and CDR2 are SGHDT and YYEEEE. This CDR3 spans 15 amino acids. The chain's CDR3 is CASSFGVDLGETQYF. CDR3 DNA sequence: TGTGCCAGCAGCTTCGGGGTTGATTTAGGAGAGACCCAGTACTTC.

The chain has TRBV5-1 and TRBJ2-2, with 7 bases identical to TRBD1. The CDR3 extends over 14 amino acids. J gave up 6 bases and V 4 bases, and 6 bases lay outside the gene matches. Germline CDR1 and CDR2: SGHRS and YFSETQ. This chain's CDR3 is CASSPKTGAGELFF. The CDR3 bases are TGCGCCAGCAGCCCAAAAACAGGGGCCGGGGAGCTGTTTTTT. The full variable domain, its missing parts supplied by reference TRBV5-1 and TRBJ2-2, is KAGVTQTPRYLIKTRGQQVTLSCSPISGHRSVSWYQQTPGQGLQFLFEYFSETQRNKGNFPGRFSGRQFSNSRSEMNVSTLELGDSALYLCASSPKTGAGELFFGEGSRLTVL.

The chain is built from TRBV20-1 and TRBJ2-2; possible D gene TRBD1, 5 bases. The germline V gene has CDR1 DFQATT and CDR2 SNEGSKA (reference sequence). With 3 bases removed from V and 1 base from J, the gap between germline ends came to 6 bases. This CDR3 region has 13 residues. The CDR3 reads CSARGLNTGELFF. For the CDR3, the DNA is TGCAGTGCTAGGGGGCTGAACACCGGGGAGCTGTTTTTT.

V gene TRBV11-2 combines with J gene TRBJ2-6; perhaps TRBD2 as D (6 bases). The CDR3 spans 17 residues. In germline, CDR1 is SGHAT, CDR2 FQNNGV. V lost 3 bases to trimming and J lost 0 bases, with 12 bases between them. DNA for the CDR3: TGTGCCAGCAGCTTCACGGGGGAGTTCTCTGGGGCCAACGTCCTGACTTTC. It encodes CASSFTGEFSGANVLTF.